The entry that follows covers one TCR beta chain sequence. What it binds is not known. Lacking the conserved final phenylalanine or tryptophan, this CDR3 likely reflects a read error. This specimen belongs to a study of cytomegalovirus exposure and HLA in healthy donors. The CDR3 covers 15 residues. V shed 3 bases and J shed 3 bases, with 14 bases lying between them. Germline V lookup: CDR1 LGHNA, CDR2 YNFKEQ. Notes on the study in general: Specificity of a few CMV-associated chains for CMV antigens was verified in vitro. The authors considered a cluster of highly shared sequence variants likely to be a sequencing artifact. Later analysis revealed greater clonal expansion in HLA-associated TCR beta chains than in equally common others.

PCR involved 60 Vbeta and 13 Jbeta primers. This table comes from immunoSEQ multiplex PCR, and its TCRdb copy is limited to in-frame clones, with some not included. The sample includes approximately 120,000 clones, more than 9% of them seen just once. Sample: PBMCs. This chain uses TRBV4-2 with TRBJ1-1, with TRBD1 as a possible D gene (5 bases). This TCR was sampled from a woman between 18 and 29 years old in good health and CMV-seropositive. CDR3 DNA: TGTGCCAGCAGCCAGAGGGGCGGGGTAGACACTGAAGCTTTCGTT. It yields the protein CASSQRGGVDTEAFV.